This T cell receptor (beta chain) was captured by sequencing in a study of cytomegalovirus exposure and HLA in healthy donors (TCRdb year 2017). About the investigation overall: An earlier analysis of a few hundred of the donors reported 276 Gb of sequence data and 117 million unique TCR beta sequences obtained from about 179 million T cells. An early release covering roughly 580 HLA-typed donors comprised approximately 290 gigabases of sequencing data and 85 million or so unique TCR sequences. Among the 398 genotyped donors, around 81% belonged to the genetic ancestry cluster associated with self-reported Caucasian donors. The aim of the study was to test whether cataloging public T cell receptors could identify signatures of past pathogen exposure. Using immunosequencing, the study profiled T cell repertoires from approximately 700 subjects and related those repertoires to cytomegalovirus serostatus. Besides the first cohort of roughly 640 subjects, a separate validation cohort made up of roughly 130 different subjects was used. The study combined high-throughput TCR immunosequencing, statistical association of individual TCRs with disease status, and machine learning to predict cytomegalovirus infection status. A later analysis re-analyzed previously published TCR beta repertoires from roughly 690 donors and added high-resolution HLA genotyping to study TCR occurrence patterns. In the later analysis, no new phenotypic data were used to find candidate immune exposures; instead, reliance was placed on TCR beta sequences and their occurrence across donors. To decide whether each TCR beta V gene segment behaved as functional or pseudogenic, an earlier analysis of some 600 of the donors relied on high-throughput TCR beta sequencing. Donor age, sex, ethnicity and CMV serostatus were compiled together with the repertoire data. Genome-wide SNP genotypes for about 65% of the roughly 670 donors were used in a later genetic analysis, which treated that subset as a discovery cohort. All discovery cohort repertoires had been generated using a single sequencing platform. Both class I and class II loci were covered by HLA typing, at four-digit resolution. The number of typed donors differed by locus: 629-630 for A, B, C, DRB1 and DQB1; 500 to 550 for DQA1; about 600 for DPA1; and some 450 for DPB1. Four or five DR-DQ haplotypes were handled as single units for association and clustering because linkage in the cohort was strong. Across approximately 400 genotyped donors of the cohort, an average of about 240,000 unique TCR beta nucleotide sequences per donor were sequenced, and roughly 20% of those sequences were non-productive. The paper as a whole reports these results and caveats: A later analysis reported that several top co-occurrence clusters appeared linked to parvovirus B19, influenza, CMV and Epstein-Barr virus. CMV serostatus was the only immune exposure information available for the cohort. A further reported finding was that TCR beta sequences accurately predicted the HLA-A and HLA-B alleles for most subjects in the first cohort. The cohort was sequenced for TCR beta chains only, and without alpha or paired-chain data the features that could be detected were limited. Across donors, most TCR sequences were observed very rarely, whereas some public TCRs were present in many individuals. When HLA alleles, especially DR and DQ, strongly co-occurred, TCR associations were difficult to assign to individual alleles. In an earlier analysis of approximately 590 of the donors, most TCR beta V segments appeared in productive rearrangements about 87% or about 30% of the time, broadly matching IMGT annotations. HLA typing was unavailable for some donors at each locus, so association tests used only the typed subset. Correlated functional status among segregating V segments might reflect linkage disequilibrium, but an unknown experimental factor could not be ruled out. In a later analysis, HLA-associated TCR beta chains showed more clonal expansion and lower generation probabilities than non-associated chains that were equally common. According to a later analysis, TCR association rates differed among HLA loci, with DRB1 alleles showing the most associated TCRs and HLA-C alleles showing the fewest. A later analysis associated 15,000 or so TCR beta sequences with specific HLA alleles at a false discovery rate of 0.05. Because counts were too low, approximately 18 rarely observed V segments, including chromosome 9 orphons, were excluded from the earlier analysis of several hundred of the donors. The presence/absence analyses assumed that sequencing depth was roughly uniform across donors, and that assumption may not be true. According to a later analysis, most CMV-associated TCR beta chains appeared to be HLA-restricted, and the HLA associations seemed to be driven largely by CMV exposure. Cytomegalovirus status was reported to be diagnosed by the classifier with high specificity and sensitivity in both the original and validation cohorts. In a later genetic analysis, a missense DCLRE1C variant was associated with V-gene and J-gene trimming of TCR beta chains, and the association was replicated in an independent cohort. The authors suggested that the approach could potentially be extended to other disease states and immunological phenotypes. A few of the identified cytomegalovirus-associated TCR beta chains were confirmed in vitro to be specific for cytomegalovirus antigens. Compared with the approximately 600-donor mean, donors in an Asian-associated ancestry cluster had fewer N-insertions in productive TCRs, according to a later genetic analysis. The study gave a list of 150 to 200 TCR beta chains associated with cytomegalovirus. A group of highly shared sequence variants was considered likely to be a technical artifact of the sequencing pipeline.

The library relied on the immunoSEQ multiplex PCR assay. For the multiplex PCR, a mixture combining 60 forward primers for TCR Vbeta segments and 13 reverse primers for TCR Jbeta segments was used. The CDR3 region of rearranged TCR beta genes was amplified from genomic DNA by a multiplex PCR assay. The Illumina HiSeq System was used to sequence the amplified TCR beta libraries as 87-base-pair reads. Turning to the authors' computational methods: In a later analysis, tens of millions of unique TCR beta chains were counted across the 500 to 700 repertoires, and around 10 million of these chains were shared by at least two donors. A nearest-neighbor algorithm error-corrected the raw reads and collapsed the reads into unique sequences, merging closely related sequences to remove PCR and sequencing errors. To assign V, D and J gene segments, CDR3 sequences were aligned to IMGT reference sequences. Each retained sequence needed at least a six-nucleotide match to both a V gene segment and a J gene segment. A rearrangement was called productive if the CDR3 had no stop codons and remained in frame with V and J, and every other rearrangement was called non-productive. CDR3 was defined by IMGT convention, running from the second conserved V-encoded cysteine to the conserved J-encoded phenylalanine. In an earlier analysis of more than 550 of the donors, sequences lacking an unambiguous match to a single V gene segment were excluded. In an earlier analysis of several hundred of the donors, V segments were called functional above 56.7% productive rearrangements and were called segregating when the between-donor standard deviation exceeded 5%. To diagnose cytomegalovirus status from the catalog of TCR beta chain sequences, a statistical classification framework was built. In a later analysis, V and J genes were assigned by comparing TCR nucleotide sequences against IMGT/GENE-DB human TR gene sequences. The TCRdist pipeline was used in a later analysis to assign CDR3 sequences and most-parsimonious VDJ recombination scenarios. In a later analysis, every TCR beta chain was defined by the combination of its CDR3 amino acid sequence and its V-gene family, and reads without a unique V-gene family were dropped. In a later analysis, around 600 highly shared, low-generation-probability nucleotide sequences were removed to address suspected cross-contamination and a sequencing artifact. In a later analysis, a clonal expansion index was calculated for each public chain from normalized within-repertoire ranks of inferred template counts. A later analysis computed generation probabilities with a VDJ recombination model fitted to out-of-frame rearrangements, and checked the results against IGoR. In a later analysis, TCR-TCR, TCR-HLA and TCR-CMV co-occurrence was scored with hypergeometric tests, and a repertoire-size bias correction was applied to TCR pairs. To estimate false discovery rates, a later analysis permuted the HLA or CMV assignments 20 times. In a later analysis, co-occurring TCRs were grouped using DBSCAN, with TCRdist sequence similarity added in when clustering inside HLA-allele-positive subsets. For co-occurrence clustering, repertoires with fewer than 30,000 or more than 120,000 public chains were excluded, along with roughly five repertoires with anomalous nucleotide sharing. Sourced from immuneACCESS, this table was stored by TCRdb with only in-frame sequences that have V and J called. A share of the clones is absent; for the studies checked, an unresolved V gene accounts for under half, and the remainder has no known explanation. V and J calls and clone size come straight from that table; D and trimming were deduced from the DNA. This sample has about 160,000 clones in its table, and approximately 80% of those were observed once. The ten largest clones add up to 1.1% to 1.5% of the sample.

As to this clone: Its binding antigen is unknown. Qualities for individual bases were not recorded, and no much larger clone is one base off.

The cohort consisted of 666 healthy bone marrow donors. Cohort members were all nominally healthy when sampled, although unrecorded immune exposures were likely present. The donor tested CMV seronegative and was one of the 352 seronegative cohort members. A peripheral blood sample was collected from each donor, and TCR beta sequencing was performed on peripheral blood mononuclear cells. Genomic DNA was extracted from the blood cell samples with the Qiagen DNeasy Blood Extraction Kit. The TCR originated in a male donor in good health and CMV-seronegative. The sample consisted of PBMCs.

The DNA sequence reads TGCGCCAGCAGCCTGGCGGGACAGCAAGAGACCCAGTACTTC. Its product reads: CASSLAGQQETQYF. The V and J segments used are TRBV5-1 and TRBJ2-5; possibly the D gene is TRBD1, per 7 matching bases. The V end loses 4 bases and the J end loses 2 bases, and a stretch of 12 bases separates them. Per the germline V gene, SGHRS is the CDR1 and YFSETQ is the CDR2. From cysteine to phenylalanine, the CDR3 is 14 amino acids long. The read is trimmed to its CDR3 DNA, 42 bases read in frame from base 1. With all but the CDR3 taken from the reference TRBV5-1 and TRBJ2-5 genes, the full variable domain is: KAGVTQTPRYLIKTRGQQVTLSCSPISGHRSVSWYQQTPGQGLQFLFEYFSETQRNKGNFPGRFSGRQFSNSRSEMNVSTLELGDSALYLCASSLAGQQETQYFGPGTRLLVL.